This T cell receptor beta chain emerged from a study of CD8+ T cells in alopecia areata (dated by TCRdb to the late 2010s). For the study in its entirety: Treated patients were enrolled in an open-label pilot trial of oral tofacitinib, 5 to 10 mg twice daily, for moderate-to-severe alopecia areata. Patients received tofacitinib for 6 to 18 months and were then followed off drug for 6 months to check for delayed response and recurrence. Disease severity in treated patients was measured with the SALT score, which quantifies the percentage of affected scalp surface area. High-throughput TCRbeta sequencing was used to examine T cell clonal expansion in alopecia areata in both the C3H/HeJ mouse model and human patients. In humans, TCRbeta sequencing was performed on scalp tissue and on sorted CD4+ and CD8+ peripheral blood T cells from healthy controls and from patients with patchy or totalis/universalis alopecia areata. Tofacitinib-treated patients had biopsies at baseline and at 4 and 24 weeks of treatment, with a later scalp biopsy in several patients. Clonality in the scalp was compared among normal scalp (n=4), patchy alopecia areata scalp (n=8), and alopecia totalis/universalis scalp (n=8). RNA was extracted with the PAXgene miRNA kit for fixed scalp, the miRNeasy kit for PBMCs, and the RNeasy kit for mouse skin. immunoSEQ multiplex PCR using 35 Vbeta forward primers and 13 Jbeta reverse primers was used to amplify TCRbeta CDR3 regions.

Study-wide conclusions, independent of this receptor: Because the treated cohort was small and had just a single nonresponder, larger studies are needed to establish links between baseline CD8+ expansion and response. Higher clonality and more expanded CD8+ clones were observed in lesional scalp than in normal scalp, particularly in alopecia totalis/universalis, a finding suggestive of antigenic drive. Many expanded lesional clones were found to persist in scalp and blood during tofacitinib treatment, and relapse after treatment cessation may be partly explained by this persistence. Tofacitinib significantly lowered scalp clonality and the number of expanded CD8+ clones among the top 100 scalp clones. Unlike mouse skin, which is dominated by gammadelta T cells, normal human skin has resident alphabeta T cells that are also sequenced, and this complicates analysis of the scalp TCR repertoire. Shared TCR sequences between patients were less evident than in mice, which may be partly attributable to HLA diversity in the patient population.

Libraries were prepared through the immunoSEQ multiplex PCR assay. RNA was extracted from all samples and reverse transcribed into cDNA as template for TCR sequencing. First-strand cDNA was synthesized with SuperScript III using a 2:1 mix of oligo-dT and random hexamers. Amplification bias was assessed with a synthetic immune receptor repertoire, and residual bias was removed computationally. Concerning the study's data processing: After raw reads were preprocessed to remove errors, the CDR3 was defined following IMGT conventions as running from the conserved cysteine to phenylalanine. Clonality was calculated as 1 minus Shannon entropy normalized by log2 of the number of productive unique TCRs. CD4 or CD8 identity of scalp clones was inferred by cross-referencing scalp TCRbeta sequences with sorted blood CD4 and CD8 repertoires. TCRdb obtained this table from immuneACCESS and retained in-frame rearrangements with V and J assigned. These tables miss some clones; where compared with another copy, unresolved V genes account for less than half of the shortfall, and the remainder is unexplained. Clonal size and the V and J genes are those of that table, whereas D and trimming came from the DNA. This sample is represented by some 99,000 clones; approximately 66% of them were singletons. The leading ten clones occupy around 15% of the sample.

Concerning this clone itself: Its antigen specificity is not known. No qualities accompany the bases; no much larger clone lies one base away.

The meaning of the sample's time point label: less than five weeks on oral tofacitinib. According to the study, the label for this sample's treatment or condition signals: oral pan-JAK inhibitor, 5-10 mg twice daily. Peripheral blood and lesional scalp punch biopsies were obtained from patients with alopecia areata. PBMCs were isolated by density centrifugation and stained for CD3, CD4 and CD8, and CD4+ and CD8+ T cells were sorted on a FACSAria. The receptor comes from a human donor with alopecia areata. The material was CD8+ T cells sorted from blood, obtained at week 4, from a patient treated with tofacitinib.

Here the CDR3 is given as CASSQDSGNEQFF. The DNA is as follows: TGCGCCAGCAGCCAAGATAGCGGGAATGAGCAGTTCTTC. The rearranged chain carries TRBV4-3 and TRBJ2-1; the junction holds 7 bases that match TRBD2. Its CDR3 holds 13 amino acids, cysteine through phenylalanine. Only the CDR3 part of the read is kept: 39 bases, read in frame from the first base. CDR1 and CDR2 were assigned from the germline V gene as LGHNA and YSLEER. For this chain, trimming is 0 bases at the V end and 7 bases at the J end, and the number of junction bases without a gene match is 0.